Shown below are 7 T cell receptor beta chains from a single sample sequenced in a study of CD8+ T cells in alopecia areata. Extracted from the samples, RNA was reverse transcribed into cDNA to serve as the sequencing template. Assay used: immunoSEQ multiplex PCR; TCRdb lists only in-frame clones, some missing. The sample shows some 150,000 clones, about 70% of them seen only once. Sequenced here: CD8+ T cells sorted from blood, sampled at week 0. These receptor sequences come from a human donor with alopecia areata.

V and J are TRBV5-1 and TRBJ2-1; 11 positions agree with TRBD2. V trimming: 2 bases; J trimming: 8 bases; junction bases outside the gene matches: 6. CDR3 length: 15 amino acids. Per germline, CDR1 SGHRS and CDR2 YFSETQ. CDR3 loop: CASSFSGGAKDEQFF. DNA of the CDR3: TGCGCCAGCAGCTTTAGCGGGGGGGCCAAAGATGAGCAGTTCTTC.

The chain employs TRBV4-1 and TRBJ2-7, with 7 bases that match TRBD1. V shed 4 bases and J 2 bases; nucleotides not matched to a gene: 8. The CDR3 runs to 15 residues. Per germline, CDR1 MGHRA and CDR2 YSYEKL. The DNA of the CDR3 is TGCGCCAGCAGCCCCAGGGACACAGGGGCCTACGAGCAGTACTTC. It translates to CASSPRDTGAYEQYF.

The genes are TRBV15 and TRBJ2-1; TRBD1 might be the D (5 bases). Germline V gives CDR1 LNHNV, CDR2 YYDKDF (reference sequence). The CDR3 covers 12 residues. Trimming cost V 3 bases and J 9 bases, with 9 bases left between them. CDR3 protein: CATSSRGGEQFF. The CDR3 nucleotides read TGTGCCACCAGCAGTAGGGGTGGTGAGCAGTTCTTC.

The V call is TRBV14, the J call TRBJ2-1, with D hard to call. The length of the CDR3 is 14 residues. V was pared by 4 bases and J by 7 bases, with 14 bases between. In germline, CDR1 is SGHDN, CDR2 FVKESK. The CDR3 region has the DNA TGTGCCAGCAGCCGGGAAGGGTATGGTAATGAGCAGTTCTTC. Amino acids: CASSREGYGNEQFF. Looking up the rest from reference TRBV14 and TRBJ2-1 gives the full variable domain: EAGVTQFPSHSVIEKGQTVTLRCDPISGHDNLYWYRRVMGKEIKFLLHFVKESKQDESGMPNNRFLAERTGGTYSTLKVQPAELEDSGVYFCASSREGYGNEQFFGPGTRLTVL.

The chain couples TRBV9 to TRBJ2-3; D remains unclear. Germline assignment: CDR1 SGDLS and CDR2 YYNGEE. V dropped 3 bases and J dropped 4 bases, with 9 bases sitting between them. The CDR3 sequence is 13 residues long. As DNA, the CDR3 is TGTGCCAGCAGCGCCGACACCGCAGATACGCAGTATTTT. It encodes CASSADTADTQYF.

The chain is built from TRBV7-6 and TRBJ2-5; TRBD1 might be the D (6 bases). Per germline, CDR1 SGHVS and CDR2 FNYEAQ. The CDR3 runs to 13 residues. Trimming took off 6 bases at V and 3 bases at J, with 11 bases between the two ends. This CDR3 is CASRQGHKETQYF. Here the CDR3 DNA reads TGTGCCAGCAGGCAGGGGCATAAAGAGACCCAGTACTTC.

In this sample, this clone turned up once. The rearrangement uses TRBV4-1 and TRBJ2-5, with 8 positions matching TRBD1. Germline V gene data show CDR1 as MGHRA and CDR2 as YSYEKL. The V and J ends lost 3 bases and 2 bases, in that order; junction bases with no gene match: 2. The CDR3 sequence is 14 residues long. The CDR3 DNA is TGCGCCAGCAGCCATGGACAGGGTCAAGAGACCCAGTACTTC. This codes for CASSHGQGQETQYF.